The 25 T cell receptor beta chains listed next were all sequenced from one sample in a study of blood T cell repertoires in COVID-19. Clones were sequenced by immunoSEQ multiplex PCR, and TCRdb holds only the in-frame ones, with some missing. The table shows 140,000 or so clones, with approximately 80% occurring only once. Sequencing was carried out using peripheral blood. The receptors derive from a woman aged 55-70 years with acute or convalescent COVID-19.

DNA of the CDR3: TGTGCCAGCAGCCAAGCAGGGGCTTACTATGGCTACACCTTC. Translation: CASSQAGAYYGYTF. This chain links TRBV3-1 (or the pseudogene TRBV3-2) with TRBJ1-2, with a weak D call TRBD1 (6 bases). The V and J ends lost 1 base and 3 bases respectively, with 9 bases between them. The CDR3 is 14 amino acids. Germline lookup yields CDR1 LGHDT and CDR2 YNNKEL (reference sequence).

V is TRBV5-1 and J is TRBJ2-1; 9 positions agree with TRBD2. CDR1 and CDR2 from the germline V gene are SGHRS and YFSETQ. The CDR3 extends over 16 amino acids. Trimming cost V 5 bases and J 0 bases; bases outside gene matches: 6. CDR3 sequence (DNA): TGCGCCAGCAGTCGGACTAGCGTTAGCTCCTACAATGAGCAGTTCTTC. This encodes CASSRTSVSSYNEQFF. The full variable domain, its missing parts supplied by reference TRBV5-1 and TRBJ2-1, is KAGVTQTPRYLIKTRGQQVTLSCSPISGHRSVSWYQQTPGQGLQFLFEYFSETQRNKGNFPGRFSGRQFSNSRSEMNVSTLELGDSALYLCASSRTSVSSYNEQFFGPGTRLTVL.

The V call is TRBV9, the J call TRBJ2-5; 16 nucleotides line up with TRBD2. The CDR3 extends over 18 amino acids. Germline CDR1 and CDR2: SGDLS and YYNGEE. J was trimmed by 3 bases and V by 4 bases; bases with no gene match: 9. The CDR3 reads CASSKGLAGGAQEETQYF. The CDR3, as DNA: TGTGCCAGCAGCAAGGGACTAGCGGGAGGGGCCCAAGAAGAGACCCAGTACTTC. The full variable domain, in which reference TRBV9 and TRBJ2-5 provide the parts outside the CDR3, is DSGVTQTPKHLITATGQRVTLRCSPRSGDLSVYWYQQSLDQGLQFLIQYYNGEERAKGNILERFSAQQFPDLHSELNLSSLELGDSALYFCASSKGLAGGAQEETQYFGPGTRLLVL.

With respect to this clone: This same CDR3 is encoded by further DNA sequences in the sample. J is TRBJ1-3 and V is TRBV5-1; no firm D call. V lost 0 bases to trimming and J lost 2 bases, with 6 bases between them. Per germline, CDR1 SGHRS and CDR2 YFSETQ. The CDR3 runs 14 residues. This CDR3 is CASSLGTAGNTIYF. CDR3 nucleotide sequence: TGCGCCAGCAGCTTGGGAACAGCTGGAAACACCATATATTTT.

The chain employs TRBV6-1 and TRBJ1-2; D remains ambiguous. CDR1 and CDR2 from the germline V gene are MNHNS and SASEGT. The CDR3 totals 13 residues. V was pared by 3 bases and J by 4 bases, with 9 bases between. CDR3 bases: TGTGCCAGCAGTGAGTCGGAGACCTATGGCTACACCTTC. This encodes CASSESETYGYTF.

The rearrangement joins TRBV6-2 or TRBV6-3 to TRBJ2-7; 8 bases line up with TRBD2. The ends lost 3 bases at V and 1 base at J; junction bases unmatched: 8. Germline CDR1 MNHEY, CDR2 SVGEGT. This CDR3 is built from 16 residues. CDR3 protein: CASSYLSGSLSYEQYF. The CDR3 DNA is TGTGCCAGCAGTTATCTAAGCGGGAGCCTTTCCTACGAGCAGTACTTC.

The rearrangement uses TRBV7-6 and TRBJ2-7, with TRBD2 identical over 14 bases. This CDR3 is 15 amino acids long. Germline assignment: CDR1 SGHVS and CDR2 FNYEAQ. The junction had 2 bases not matched to a gene; V was cut back by 3 bases and J by 4 bases. CDR3 bases: TGTGCCAGCAGCTTCGGGACTAGCGGGAGTTACGAGCAGTACTTC. Translated: CASSFGTSGSYEQYF.

The V and J genes are TRBV27 and TRBJ1-1; D perhaps matches TRBD1 (6 bases). CDR3 size: 12 residues. CDR1 MNHEY and CDR2 SMNVEV come from the germline V gene (reference sequence). The V end was cut by 8 bases, the J end by 1 base, with 8 bases between. The CDR3 nucleotides read TGTGCCAGCGGGGGACAGAACACTGAAGCTTTCTTT. Residues: CASGGQNTEAFF.

V usage is TRBV7-9 and J usage is TRBJ2-7; tentatively, D is TRBD2 (6 bases). Germline V gene data show CDR1 as SEHNR and CDR2 as FQNEAQ (reference sequence). The CDR3 sequence is 16 residues long. V was shortened by 1 base and J by 1 base, with 14 bases between the two germline ends. CDR3 DNA: TGTGCCAGCAGCTTAGTAGGGTCGGGGACTTCCTACGAGCAGTACTTC. Amino acid sequence: CASSLVGSGTSYEQYF.

The chain employs TRBV6-1 and TRBJ1-1, with D unresolved. V lost 0 bases and J 1 base, leaving 3 bases between the germline ends. The length of the CDR3 is 13 residues. Germline-derived CDR1 and CDR2 are MNHNS and SASEGT. The CDR3 loop reads CASSEAQNTEAFF. CDR3 nucleotides: TGTGCCAGCAGTGAAGCCCAGAACACTGAAGCTTTCTTT.

The chain has TRBV18 and TRBJ1-5; 7 bases agree with TRBD1. This CDR3 spans 16 amino acids. CDR1 and CDR2 from the germline V gene are KGHSH and LQKENI. The trim removed 4 bases at V and 1 base at J, leaving 7 bases unmatched. CDR3 amino acids: CASSLDRAISNQPQHF. CDR3 coding DNA: TGTGCCAGCTCACTAGACAGGGCAATAAGCAATCAGCCCCAGCATTTT. The variable domain in full, completed from reference TRBV18 and TRBJ1-5, reads NAGVMQNPRHLVRRRGQEARLRCSPMKGHSHVYWYRQLPEEGLKFMVYLQKENIIDESGMPKERFSAEFPKEGPSILRIQQVVRGDSAAYFCASSLDRAISNQPQHFGDGTRLSIL.

In its sample, this clone was seen a few times. The genes are TRBV5-1 and TRBJ1-2; D ambiguous. Germline V CDR1 and CDR2: SGHRS, YFSETQ. The CDR3 extends over 12 amino acids. Trimming shortened V by 0 bases and J by 4 bases, and 4 bases separated the two germline ends. This CDR3 is CASSLGVYGYTF. The CDR3 bases are TGCGCCAGCAGCTTGGGCGTCTATGGCTACACCTTC. The full variable domain, its missing parts supplied by reference TRBV5-1 and TRBJ1-2, is KAGVTQTPRYLIKTRGQQVTLSCSPISGHRSVSWYQQTPGQGLQFLFEYFSETQRNKGNFPGRFSGRQFSNSRSEMNVSTLELGDSALYLCASSLGVYGYTFGSGTRLTVV.

The chain is built from TRBV27 and TRBJ2-7; 8 nucleotides align to TRBD2. Germline V gene lookup returns CDR1 MNHEY and CDR2 SMNVEV (reference sequence). The CDR3 length is 16 residues. V shed 5 bases and J 4 bases; nucleotides not matched to a gene: 13. DNA of the CDR3: TGTGCCAGCAGTAGCGGGAGAGGAGTGGAGTTGTACGAGCAGTACTTC. Protein sequence: CASSSGRGVELYEQYF.

There are a few counts of this clone. This rearrangement joins TRBV18 to TRBJ2-6; D ambiguous. CDR1 and CDR2 (germline): KGHSH, LQKENI. This CDR3 comprises 19 residues. V was pared by 6 bases and J by 1 base, with 22 bases between. CDR3 coding DNA: TGTGCCAGCTCGCTTATCCTTTCCGACTCGGATTCTGGGGCCAACGTCCTGACTTTC. It is translated as CASSLILSDSDSGANVLTF.

The V gene is TRBV5-1, the J gene TRBJ1-4; no firm D call. This CDR3 has 14 residues. CDR1 and CDR2 from the germline V gene are SGHRS and YFSETQ. The ends were cut back, 2 bases at V and 4 bases at J, with 9 bases in the middle. The CDR3 protein is CASSFRGDNEKLFF. DNA of the CDR3: TGCGCCAGCAGCTTTCGGGGAGATAATGAAAAACTGTTTTTT.

As regards this clone: This sample also contains other DNA sequences that code for the same CDR3. The rearrangement links TRBV9 to TRBJ1-5; a weak D match, TRBD1 (5 bases). The V end lost 0 bases, the J end lost 2 bases, and 6 bases lay between the germline ends. Germline V CDR1 and CDR2: SGDLS, YYNGEE. The CDR3 sequence is 14 residues long. The CDR3 nucleotides read TGTGCCAGCAGCGTAGGGGGCGGCAATCAGCCCCAGCATTTT. Protein: CASSVGGGNQPQHF.

The genes are TRBV6-5 and TRBJ1-3; possibly TRBD1 for D (6 bases). The CDR3 loop spans 15 amino acids. V was shortened by 1 base and J by 2 bases, with 9 bases between the two germline ends. Per germline, CDR1 MNHEY and CDR2 SVGAGI. The CDR3 nucleotides are TGTGCCAGCAGTTACTTCACAGGGCCTGGAAACACCATATATTTT. Its translation is CASSYFTGPGNTIYF.

The rearrangement links TRBV19 to TRBJ2-7, with 8 bases lining up with TRBD2. The junction had 5 bases not matched to a gene; V was cut back by 4 bases and J by 3 bases. The CDR3 extends over 14 amino acids. CDR1 LNHDA and CDR2 SQIVND come from the germline V gene (reference sequence). CDR3 bases: TGTGCCAGTAGTAACGCGGGAGGAAACTACGAGCAGTACTTC. As protein: CASSNAGGNYEQYF. The entire variable domain, with the rest obtained from reference TRBV19 and TRBJ2-7, is as follows: DGGITQSPKYLFRKEGQNVTLSCEQNLNHDAMYWYRQDPGQGLRLIYYSQIVNDFQKGDIAEGYSVSREKKESFPLTVTSAQKNPTAFYLCASSNAGGNYEQYFGPGTRLTVT.

V is TRBV27 and J is TRBJ2-1, with D possibly being TRBD2 (5 bases). The CDR3 loop spans 11 amino acids. The germline CDR1 and CDR2 sequences are MNHEY and SMNVEV (reference sequence). V gave up 10 bases and J gave up 11 bases, with 15 bases separating them. This chain's CDR3 is CATSSSGKQFF. CDR3 sequence (DNA): TGTGCCACTTCCAGTTCGGGGAAGCAGTTCTTC.

This clone showed up just once. This chain connects TRBV7-2 to TRBJ1-1; unclear D gene. V lost 2 bases to trimming and J lost 0 bases, with 13 bases between them. Germline V gene data show CDR1 as SGHTA and CDR2 as FQGNSA. The CDR3 has 16 amino acids. The CDR3 coding sequence is TGTGCCAGCAGCTTATCAGCGGCTACTATGAACACTGAAGCTTTCTTT. Protein sequence: CASSLSAATMNTEAFF.

The J gene is TRBJ2-1, the V gene TRBV3-1 (or the pseudogene TRBV3-2); 12 nucleotides match TRBD2. Germline loops: CDR1 LGHDT, CDR2 YNNKEL (reference sequence). After removal of 0 bases from V and 8 bases from J, the junction contained 5 bases not matched to a gene. This CDR3 contains 16 residues. CDR3 sequence reads: CASSQDTLAGGDEQFF. Written as DNA, the CDR3 is TGTGCCAGCAGCCAAGATACCCTAGCGGGGGGGGATGAGCAGTTCTTC.

V and J are TRBV6-1 and TRBJ1-4; 7 positions agree with TRBD1. There are 16 residues in the CDR3. Germline assignment: CDR1 MNHNS and CDR2 SASEGT. Losses at the gene ends were 2 bases for V and 8 bases for J; bases not matched to a gene: 11. CDR3 nucleotide sequence: TGTGCCAGCAGTGAATATACAGGGGAGGAGGGGGAAAAACTGTTTTTT. It yields the protein CASSEYTGEEGEKLFF.

The V and J genes are TRBV6-1 and TRBJ2-1, with 8 bases lining up with TRBD2. This CDR3 is 15 amino acids long. V shed 1 base, J shed 1 base, and the junction held 0 bases outside the gene matches. In germline, CDR1 is MNHNS, CDR2 SASEGT. The CDR3 DNA follows: TGTGCCAGCAGTGAAGTAGCGGGGTCCTACAATGAGCAGTTCTTC. Translated, it gives CASSEVAGSYNEQFF.

On this clone: This CDR3 is also generated by other DNA sequences in the sample. The chain joins TRBV6-6 to TRBJ1-2; D is perhaps TRBD1 (5 bases). The V gene lost 0 bases and the J gene lost 3 bases, with 8 bases spanning the gap. The CDR3 is made up of 14 amino acids. In germline, CDR1 is MNHNY, CDR2 SVGAGI (reference sequence). Here the CDR3 DNA reads TGTGCCAGCAGTTACTCGACCAGGGACTATGGCTACACCTTC. Amino acid sequence: CASSYSTRDYGYTF.

The count of this clone is one. The rearrangement links TRBV4-1 to TRBJ2-1; TRBD2 matches at 11 bases. CDR1 is MGHRA, CDR2 YSYEKL, per germline. J lost 4 bases, V lost 0 bases, and 8 bases had no gene match. CDR3 size: 18 residues. CDR3 sequence (DNA): TGCGCCAGCAGCCAAGAAAGACTGGGACTAGCGGTTTACAATGAGCAGTTCTTC. It translates to CASSQERLGLAVYNEQFF.